Shown below are 6 T cell receptor beta chains from a single sample sequenced in a study of T cells in Graves' hyperthyroidism and ophthalmopathy. The TCR beta CDR3 regions underwent amplification using RNA transcripts as the source. During a first-round RT-PCR of the TCR CDR3, the HTBI primer set was used. TCRdb fed the multiplex PCR reads into MiXCR, producing one record per CDR3 protein. The sample includes around 290,000 distinct CDR3 sequences, approximately 14% seen only once; the top ten take approximately 7.9%. The specimen sequenced was blood. The receptors were sampled from a middle-aged woman with Graves' hyperthyroidism.

This clonotype was seen ten or more times. This sequence joins TRBV27 and TRBJ1-5; maybe TRBD1 (5 bases). Germline lookup yields CDR1 MNHEY and CDR2 SMNVEV (reference sequence). Trimming removed 5 bases from V and 7 bases from J, with 24 bases in between. CDR3 length equals 17 residues. CDR3 loop: CASSASPTGGSRQPQHF. In DNA form, the CDR3 reads TGTGCCAGCAGTGCCTCACCCACTGGGGGGTCGCGACAGCCCCAGCATTTT.

This clonotype was detected only a few times. The rearrangement links TRBV20-1 to TRBJ1-2; 7 positions match TRBD1. The germline CDR1 and CDR2 sequences are DFQATT and SNEGSKA (reference sequence). This CDR3 region has 14 residues. V dropped 5 bases and J dropped 5; count of bases not matched to a gene: 11. In DNA form, the CDR3 reads TGCAGTGCTCTCGGACAGGAGAAAACTTATGGCTACACCTTC. Translating gives CSALGQEKTYGYTF.

The J gene is TRBJ1-5, the V gene TRBV12-3 or TRBV12-4; the D is unclear. With 6 bases removed from V and 7 bases from J, the gap between germline ends came to 10 bases. CDR3 size: 12 residues. The CDR3 spells CASRASAQPQHF. In DNA, the CDR3 is TGTGCCAGCAGGGCTAGCGCCCAGCCCCAGCATTTT.

This clonotype came up many times. CDR3 nucleotide sequence: TGTGCCAGCAGTTACGGTGGGGGCCTGTACGAGCAGTACTTC. This codes for CASSYGGGLYEQYF. This sequence joins TRBV6-1 and TRBJ2-7, with a weak D call TRBD1 (6 bases). Trimming stripped 5 bases from V and 4 bases from J, with 15 bases between. The CDR3 is 14 amino acids. Germline values: CDR1 MNHNS, CDR2 SASEGT.

The chain has TRBV4-1 and TRBJ2-5; D might be TRBD2 (6 bases). With 1 base removed from V and 5 bases from J, the gap between germline ends came to 20 bases. The germline V gene has CDR1 MGHRA and CDR2 YSYEKL. This CDR3 comprises 17 residues. The CDR3 DNA sequence: TGCGCCAGCAGCCAAGTCCCACCTAGCGCGATGGGGGAGACCCAGTACTTC. It is translated as CASSQVPPSAMGETQYF.

This clonotype was counted ten times or more. V gene TRBV6-2 or TRBV6-3 combines with J gene TRBJ1-2, with 8 bases that match TRBD1. The V gene end was trimmed by 6 bases and the J gene end by 3 bases; junction bases not matched to a gene: 3. CDR1 and CDR2 from the germline V gene are MNHEY and SVGEGT. The CDR3 spans 13 residues. The CDR3 region has the DNA TGTGCCAGCAGGTCGACAGGGGACTATGGCTACACCTTC. It yields the protein CASRSTGDYGYTF.